Presented here are 24 T cell receptor beta chains from one specimen sequenced in a study of metastatic and nonmetastatic thyroid tumors. Not a single patient had been given any form of treatment at any point before undergoing thyroid surgery. Using MiXCR, TCRdb reanalyzed the PCR reads. The sample includes over 9,000 clones, approximately 24% seen only once; the top ten take roughly 9.2%. The sequenced sample consisted of tumor tissue. These receptors were obtained from a female donor with papillary thyroid cancer or a benign thyroid nodule (not recorded which). Some clones in this sample may be carry-over from other donors' samples.

In its sample, this clone ranks as medium-sized (0.01 to 0.1%). The rearrangement uses TRBV30 and TRBJ1-2; possibly TRBD1 for D (5 bases). This CDR3 region has 15 residues. CDR1 and CDR2 from the germline V gene are GTSNPN and SVGIG (reference sequence). V was trimmed by 2 bases and J by 0 bases, leaving 13 bases between them. DNA for the CDR3: TGTGCCTGGAGTCACCCGGGGGGGGCTAACTATGGCTACACCTTC. Its translation is CAWSHPGGANYGYTF.

This clone was counted only a few times. This rearrangement joins TRBV6-5 to TRBJ1-1; D may be TRBD1 (6 bases). This CDR3 is 13 amino acids long. Trimming removed 2 bases from V and 4 bases from J, with 8 bases in between. Looked up from germline, CDR1 is MNHEY and CDR2 is SVGAGI. CDR3 residues: CASSYEGGTEAFF. In DNA form, the CDR3 reads TGTGCCAGCAGTTACGAGGGGGGCACTGAAGCTTTCTTT.

This clone is medium-sized within its sample. The genes are TRBV9 and TRBJ2-7; 7 nucleotides line up with TRBD1. Trimming at V came to 4 bases and at J to 0 bases, leaving 10 bases not matched to a gene. The germline V gene has CDR1 SGDLS and CDR2 YYNGEE. The CDR3 sequence is 16 residues long. The CDR3 DNA is TGTGCCAGCAGCCCCCAGGACAGGACCTACTCCTACGAGCAGTACTTC. Its translation: CASSPQDRTYSYEQYF. Variable domain in full (rest from reference TRBV9 and TRBJ2-7): DSGVTQTPKHLITATGQRVTLRCSPRSGDLSVYWYQQSLDQGLQFLIQYYNGEERAKGNILERFSAQQFPDLHSELNLSSLELGDSALYFCASSPQDRTYSYEQYFGPGTRLTVT.

J is TRBJ2-7 and V is TRBV6-1; 15 positions match TRBD2. The CDR3 loop spans 17 amino acids. Trimming took 7 bases from V and 0 from J; bases not matched to a gene: 7. CDR1 and CDR2 from the germline V gene are MNHNS and SASEGT. The CDR3 nucleotides read TGTGCCAGCATCGGACTAGCGGGAGGGCCTAGCTCCTACGAGCAGTACTTC. Translating gives CASIGLAGGPSSYEQYF.

The rearrangement links TRBV7-6 to TRBJ2-1; the D gene is possibly TRBD2 (6 bases). Germline loops: CDR1 SGHVS, CDR2 FNYEAQ. Trimming cost V 1 base and J 0 bases, with 10 bases left between them. This CDR3 has 16 residues. The CDR3 DNA is TGTGCCAGCAGCTTAGTTTGGGAGGCCTCCTACAATGAGCAGTTCTTC. This gives the protein CASSLVWEASYNEQFF.

Only a few counts were recorded for this clone. This chain joins TRBV6-1 and TRBJ2-7; D might be TRBD1 (5 bases). Germline V gene data show CDR1 as MNHNS and CDR2 as SASEGT. The V end was cut by 3 bases, the J end by 1 base, with 7 bases between. This CDR3 has 13 residues. The CDR3 region is CASSDTGSYEQYF. The CDR3 DNA sequence: TGTGCCAGCAGTGACACAGGATCCTACGAGCAGTACTTC.

This clone was detected only a few times. The chain recombines TRBV6-1 with TRBJ1-2, with TRBD1 matching over 8 bases. The CDR3 extends over 15 amino acids. V was clipped by 4 bases and J by 1 base; unmatched bases: 5. Germline-derived CDR1 and CDR2 are MNHNS and SASEGT. CDR3 in amino acids: CASSGNTGGNYGYTF. CDR3 nucleotides: TGTGCCAGCAGTGGCAATACAGGGGGTAACTATGGCTACACCTTC.

This clone came up many times. With a much larger clone just one base away, this may be a read error. The chain links TRBV2 to TRBJ1-1; TRBD1 agrees at 7 bases. The CDR3 runs 13 residues. The germline gives CDR1 SNHLY, CDR2 FYNNEI. The CDR3 DNA is TGTGCCACCTCGGGACAGAGGAACGCTGAAGCTTTCTTT. Protein sequence: CATSGQRNAEAFF.

CDR3 coding DNA: TGTGCCAGCAGCTTGAGGATGTGGGGCGCGTTGGATACGCAGTATTTT. Residues: CASSLRMWGALDTQYF. The chain links TRBV5-4 to TRBJ2-3, with D perhaps matching TRBD1 (5 bases). Germline V gives CDR1 SGHNT, CDR2 YYREEE (reference sequence). This CDR3 is 16 amino acids long. The V and J ends lost 1 base and 6 bases respectively, with 18 bases between them.

By share of the sample, this clone is medium-sized. The CDR3 DNA follows: TGTGCCAGCAGTCCGCGGACAGGGGCTCACTATGGCTACACCTTC. This codes for CASSPRTGAHYGYTF. The chain carries TRBV27 and TRBJ1-2; 9 bases are shared with TRBD1. This CDR3 comprises 15 residues. CDR1 and CDR2 from the germline V gene are MNHEY and SMNVEV (reference sequence). The V gene end was trimmed by 5 bases and the J gene end by 3 bases; junction bases not matched to a gene: 7.

This clone was observed a handful of times. The gene calls are TRBV5-1 and TRBJ2-7; D is ambiguous. The CDR3 is made up of 15 amino acids. CDR1 and CDR2 from the germline V gene are SGHRS and YFSETQ. Trimming shortened V by 0 bases and J by 2 bases, and 12 bases separated the two germline ends. CDR3 sequence reads: CASSLDWSGPYEQYF. The CDR3 bases are TGCGCCAGCAGCTTGGATTGGTCCGGACCCTACGAGCAGTACTTC.

Ten or more counts support this clone. Sequence at one end of the junction differs from germline and may be a read error. Within the sample, other DNA sequences also encode this same CDR3. The J gene is TRBJ2-5, the V gene TRBV4-1; the D is unclear. There are 16 residues in the CDR3. Germline CDR1 reads MGHRA; CDR2 reads YSYEKL. The CDR3 region is CASSQDTGPLIGTQYF. The CDR3 DNA sequence: TGCGCTAGCAGCCAAGATACTGGGCCCCTCATTGGGACCCAGTACTTC.

The rearrangement uses TRBV2 and TRBJ1-4; D gene unclear. The V gene's germline CDR1 is SNHLY and CDR2 FYNNEI. The V end was cut by 6 bases, the J end by 8 bases, with 7 bases between. This CDR3 is 11 amino acids long. In DNA form, the CDR3 reads TGTGCCAGCAGCGGAGGGGAAAAACTGTTTTTT. Translation: CASSGGEKLFF.

The V call is TRBV20-1, the J call TRBJ2-7, with 10 bases that match TRBD1. This CDR3 has 14 amino acids. Germline CDR1 and CDR2: DFQATT and SNEGSKA (reference sequence). J gave up 4 bases and V 2 bases, and 5 bases lay outside the gene matches. CDR3 sequence (DNA): TGCAGTGCTAGAAGGGACAGGGGTCTTTACGAGCAGTACTTC. Translating it yields CSARRDRGLYEQYF.

This clone was counted ten times or more. Just one base apart from a much larger clone, this may be a read error. This chain links TRBV11-1 with TRBJ2-1; D is unclear. Deletions cut 3 bases from V and 4 bases from J, with 7 bases between. Germline values: CDR1 SGHAT, CDR2 FQDESV (reference sequence). The CDR3 spans 13 residues. This chain's CDR3 is CASSLARYNEQFF. The CDR3 bases are TGTGCCAGCAGCTTGGCAAGGTACAATGAGCAGTTCTTC.

The chain is built from TRBV11-2 and TRBJ2-7; TRBD2 might be the D (5 bases). From germline, CDR1 is SGHAT and CDR2 FQNNGV. The CDR3 length is 15 residues. V was shortened by 4 bases and J by 4 bases, with 17 bases between the two germline ends. CDR3 nucleotides: TGTGCCAGCAGCTCCTCTTTAGCGCTCGAGTACGAGCAGTACTTC. Encoded protein: CASSSSLALEYEQYF.

This clone was seen more than once but under ten times. The J gene is TRBJ2-7, the V gene TRBV6-1; tentative D call: TRBD2 (5 bases). The CDR3 has 18 residues. Germline V gene data show CDR1 as MNHNS and CDR2 as SASEGT. V lost 0 bases, J lost 0 bases, and 18 bases lay in between. The CDR3 here is CASSEAPPAFRDSYEQYF. CDR3 coding DNA: TGTGCCAGCAGTGAAGCGCCCCCCGCCTTCCGGGACTCCTACGAGCAGTACTTC.

This chain connects TRBV6-1 to TRBJ1-4; 10 positions agree with TRBD1. There are 15 residues in the CDR3. V trimming: 8 bases; J trimming: 7 bases; junction bases outside the gene matches: 10. The germline V gene has CDR1 MNHNS and CDR2 SASEGT. The CDR3 bases are TGTGCCAGCTCGACGGGCGGGACAGGGGCTGAAAAACTGTTTTTT. Translated, it gives CASSTGGTGAEKLFF.

This chain connects TRBV5-1 to TRBJ2-2; 8 bases agree with TRBD1. Germline values: CDR1 SGHRS, CDR2 YFSETQ. The CDR3 contains 17 residues. The V and J ends lost 2 bases and 0 bases, in that order; junction bases with no gene match: 6. This chain's CDR3 is CASSFGTGGPNTGELFF. DNA for the CDR3: TGCGCCAGCAGCTTCGGAACAGGGGGTCCGAACACCGGGGAGCTGTTTTTT.

In its sample, this clone was seen a few times. The chain links TRBV6-1 to TRBJ2-7; unclear D gene. This CDR3 comprises 14 residues. Trimming cost V 5 bases and J 0 bases, with 11 bases left between them. The germline V gene has CDR1 MNHNS and CDR2 SASEGT. The CDR3 DNA reads TGTGCCAGCAGTCGAGCGAGGCTCTCCTACGAGCAGTACTTC. Translated: CASSRARLSYEQYF.

In this sample, this clone turned up a few times. This chain joins TRBV6-1 and TRBJ2-7; 10 nucleotides line up with TRBD1. Germline values: CDR1 MNHNS, CDR2 SASEGT. CDR3 length: 14 residues. With 5 bases clipped from V and 2 bases from J, the junction kept 3 bases outside the gene matches. CDR3 coding DNA: TGTGCCAGCAGTAGGGACAGGGGTACCTACGAGCAGTACTTC. It encodes CASSRDRGTYEQYF.

This clone has just a few counts. The CDR3 DNA reads as TGTGCCAGCAGCTACGCAGGGGGACGGAGCACAGATACGCAGTATTTT. Its protein product is CASSYAGGRSTDTQYF. V and J are TRBV7-2 and TRBJ2-3; 7 bases fit TRBD1. Germline-derived CDR1 and CDR2 are SGHTA and FQGNSA. CDR3 size: 16 residues. V lost 4 bases to trimming and J lost 0 bases; unmatched junction nucleotides: 7.

This clone was counted between two and nine times. V and J are TRBV6-4 and TRBJ2-6; D is uncertain. The V gene lost 0 bases and the J gene lost 0 bases, with 6 bases spanning the gap. Per germline, CDR1 MRHNA and CDR2 SNTAGT. CDR3 length: 16 residues. The CDR3 nucleotides read TGTGCCAGCAGTGACTCGGGCTCCTCTGGGGCCAACGTCCTGACTTTC. Its protein is CASSDSGSSGANVLTF.

This chain links TRBV7-6 with TRBJ2-7; D gene unclear. Trimming took off 5 bases at V and 1 base at J, with 18 bases between the two ends. Germline CDR1 reads SGHVS; CDR2 reads FNYEAQ. The CDR3 covers 16 residues. CDR3 in amino acids: CASSDLSPVGSYEQYF. CDR3 nucleotide sequence: TGTGCCAGCAGCGACCTCAGCCCGGTTGGGTCCTACGAGCAGTACTTC.